The rows below give T cell receptor beta chains drawn from one sample of a study of cytomegalovirus exposure and HLA in healthy donors. Profiled with immunoSEQ multiplex PCR; TCRdb holds only in-frame clones, not every one. The sample yields about 150,000 clones, 75% to 90% seen once. The source material was PBMCs. The receptor source for this set is a man in his late teens or twenties in good health and CMV-seropositive. CDR3s include the opening cysteine and the closing phenylalanine or tryptophan. The D gene is left open where the match is weak. Size is omitted from some rows. Given values are once, few, many or a class for expanded clones.

d_gene: -
v_gene: TRBV7-2
j_gene: TRBJ1-5
abundance: once
CDR3aa: CASSLGRKNQPQHF
CDR3nt: TGTGCCAGCAGCTTAGGCAGAAAGAATCAGCCCCAGCATTTT

d_gene: -
v_gene: TRBV14
j_gene: TRBJ1-6
abundance: few
CDR3aa: CASSRQRHNSPLHF
CDR3nt: TGTGCCAGCAGCCGACAGAGACATAATTCACCCCTCCACTTT

d_gene: -
v_gene: TRBV30
j_gene: TRBJ1-1
abundance: -
CDR3aa: CACRGQRGTEAFF
CDR3nt: TGTGCCTGTCGAGGCCAGCGGGGCACTGAAGCTTTCTTT

d_gene: -
v_gene: TRBV9
j_gene: TRBJ2-1
abundance: -
CDR3aa: CASSVTVNEQFF
CDR3nt: TGTGCCAGCAGCGTAACGGTAAATGAGCAGTTCTTC

d_gene: -
v_gene: TRBV28
j_gene: TRBJ2-7
abundance: -
CDR3aa: CASSASTYEQYF
CDR3nt: TGTGCCAGCAGTGCCTCTACTTACGAGCAGTACTTC

d_gene: TRBD1
v_gene: TRBV9
j_gene: TRBJ2-5
abundance: -
CDR3aa: CASSWGQGDGETQYF
CDR3nt: TGTGCCAGCAGCTGGGGACAGGGAGACGGGGAGACCCAGTACTTC

d_gene: TRBD1
v_gene: TRBV11-2
j_gene: TRBJ1-5
abundance: -
CDR3aa: CASSFRTGLGQPQHF
CDR3nt: TGTGCCAGCAGCTTCCGGACAGGGTTGGGGCAGCCCCAGCATTTT

d_gene: TRBD1
v_gene: TRBV19
j_gene: TRBJ2-7
abundance: -
CDR3aa: CASSSLDRGRNEQYF
CDR3nt: TGTGCCAGTAGTTCCCTGGACAGGGGGCGGAACGAGCAGTACTTC

d_gene: -
v_gene: TRBV6-6
j_gene: TRBJ2-5
abundance: -
CDR3aa: CASSYSGGEETQYF
CDR3nt: TGTGCCAGCAGTTATTCAGGAGGGGAAGAGACCCAGTACTTC

d_gene: TRBD2
v_gene: TRBV9
j_gene: TRBJ2-5
abundance: -
CDR3aa: CASSFGLAGRETQYF
CDR3nt: TGTGCCAGCAGCTTTGGACTAGCGGGGAGAGAGACCCAGTACTTC

d_gene: TRBD1
v_gene: TRBV5-8
j_gene: TRBJ2-3
abundance: -
CDR3aa: CASSPWTGVADTQYF
CDR3nt: TGTGCCAGCAGCCCGTGGACAGGCGTGGCAGATACGCAGTATTTT

d_gene: -
v_gene: TRBV14
j_gene: TRBJ2-7
abundance: -
CDR3aa: CASSQGGLEQYF
CDR3nt: TGTGCCAGCAGCCAAGGGGGGCTCGAGCAGTACTTC

d_gene: TRBD1
v_gene: TRBV6-5
j_gene: TRBJ1-5
abundance: -
CDR3aa: CASSQGAGQPQHF
CDR3nt: TGTGCCAGCAGCCAGGGGGCCGGTCAGCCCCAGCATTTT

d_gene: TRBD1
v_gene: TRBV18
j_gene: TRBJ1-2
abundance: -
CDR3aa: CASSPPTGYHGYTF
CDR3nt: TGTGCCAGCTCACCACCGACAGGGTATCATGGCTACACCTTC

d_gene: -
v_gene: TRBV11-2
j_gene: TRBJ2-7
abundance: -
CDR3aa: CASSSTQTGLYEQYF
CDR3nt: TGTGCCAGCAGCTCCACCCAAACAGGCCTCTACGAGCAGTACTTC

d_gene: -
v_gene: TRBV6-5
j_gene: TRBJ2-7
abundance: -
CDR3aa: CASSRRRTENEQYF
CDR3nt: TGTGCCAGCAGTCGCCGTAGGACAGAAAACGAGCAGTACTTC

d_gene: TRBD1
v_gene: TRBV28
j_gene: TRBJ2-1
abundance: once
CDR3aa: CASRDRGTFYNEQFF
CDR3nt: TGTGCCAGCAGGGACAGGGGAACCTTCTACAATGAGCAGTTCTTC

d_gene: -
v_gene: TRBV27
j_gene: TRBJ1-1
abundance: -
CDR3aa: CASSWQGLNTEAFF
CDR3nt: TGTGCCAGCAGTTGGCAGGGTCTGAACACTGAAGCTTTCTTT

d_gene: -
v_gene: TRBV19
j_gene: TRBJ1-5
abundance: -
CDR3aa: CASNAERGANQPQHF
CDR3nt: TGTGCCAGTAACGCTGAACGGGGGGCAAATCAGCCCCAGCATTTT

d_gene: TRBD1
v_gene: TRBV5-1
j_gene: TRBJ2-7
abundance: -
CDR3aa: CASSGGQGGSYEQYF
CDR3nt: TGCGCCAGCAGCGGCGGACAGGGGGGTTCCTACGAGCAGTACTTC

d_gene: TRBD1
v_gene: TRBV9
j_gene: TRBJ2-5
abundance: -
CDR3aa: CASSGPGQGPQETQYF
CDR3nt: TGTGCCAGCAGCGGCCCCGGACAGGGACCTCAAGAGACCCAGTACTTC

d_gene: TRBD1
v_gene: TRBV6-5
j_gene: TRBJ2-1
abundance: once
CDR3aa: CATYPGTGGGNEQFF
CDR3nt: TGTGCCACCTACCCTGGGACAGGGGGAGGCAATGAGCAGTTCTTC

d_gene: -
v_gene: TRBV6-1
j_gene: TRBJ2-4
abundance: few
CDR3aa: CASSERRRGETKNIQYF
CDR3nt: TGTGCCAGCAGTGAAAGGCGGAGGGGAGAAACCAAAAACATTCAGTACTTC

d_gene: TRBD2
v_gene: TRBV4-2
j_gene: TRBJ2-3
abundance: -
CDR3aa: CASSQDLAGHSTDTQYF
CDR3nt: TGTGCCAGCAGCCAAGATCTAGCGGGCCATAGCACAGATACGCAGTATTTT

d_gene: -
v_gene: TRBV11-2
j_gene: TRBJ1-4
abundance: -
CDR3aa: CASSPIGWGLNEKLFF
CDR3nt: TGTGCCAGCAGCCCCATCGGTTGGGGGCTCAATGAAAAACTGTTTTTT

d_gene: -
v_gene: TRBV29-1
j_gene: TRBJ2-7
abundance: -
CDR3aa: CSGGTSYEQYF
CDR3nt: TGCAGCGGCGGGACCTCCTACGAGCAGTACTTC

d_gene: TRBD1
v_gene: TRBV19
j_gene: TRBJ2-2
abundance: -
CDR3aa: CASSMLQGVPGELFF
CDR3nt: TGTGCCAGTAGTATGCTACAGGGGGTCCCCGGGGAGCTGTTTTTT

d_gene: TRBD1
v_gene: TRBV19
j_gene: TRBJ1-1
abundance: -
CDR3aa: CASRLPPGTANTEAFF
CDR3nt: TGTGCCAGTAGACTCCCCCCGGGGACAGCGAACACTGAAGCTTTCTTT

d_gene: -
v_gene: TRBV5-1
j_gene: TRBJ1-3
abundance: -
CDR3aa: CASSLHDYRSSGNTIYF
CDR3nt: TGCGCCAGCAGCTTGCACGATTACAGGAGCTCTGGAAACACCATATATTTT

d_gene: -
v_gene: TRBV19
j_gene: TRBJ2-7
abundance: -
CDR3aa: CASSIGSGTSYEQYF
CDR3nt: TGTGCCAGTAGTATCGGGAGCGGTACCTCCTACGAGCAGTACTTC

d_gene: -
v_gene: TRBV12-5
j_gene: TRBJ1-4
abundance: -
CDR3aa: CASGLGQGGASEKLFF
CDR3nt: TGTGCTAGTGGTTTGGGTCAGGGAGGGGCAAGTGAAAAACTGTTTTTT

d_gene: -
v_gene: TRBV25-1
j_gene: TRBJ2-5
abundance: -
CDR3aa: CASSERRETQYF
CDR3nt: TGTGCCAGCAGTGAACGGAGGGAGACCCAGTACTTC

d_gene: TRBD1
v_gene: TRBV5-6
j_gene: TRBJ1-2
abundance: -
CDR3aa: CASSPSVRQGNYGYTF
CDR3nt: TGTGCCAGCAGCCCGTCGGTTCGACAGGGTAACTATGGCTACACCTTC

d_gene: TRBD1
v_gene: TRBV6-5
j_gene: TRBJ1-2
abundance: -
CDR3aa: CASSSGTGEGYGYTF
CDR3nt: TGTGCCAGCAGTTCCGGGACAGGGGAAGGGTATGGCTACACCTTC

d_gene: -
v_gene: TRBV5-1
j_gene: TRBJ2-6
abundance: -
CDR3aa: CASSLQGSGANVLTF
CDR3nt: TGCGCCAGCAGCTTGCAGGGTTCTGGGGCCAACGTCCTGACTTTC

d_gene: -
v_gene: TRBV9
j_gene: TRBJ2-3
abundance: once
CDR3aa: CASSPLVGTSTDTQYF
CDR3nt: TGTGCCAGCAGCCCACTAGTCGGTACTAGCACAGATACGCAGTATTTT

d_gene: TRBD1
v_gene: TRBV30
j_gene: TRBJ2-7
abundance: -
CDR3aa: CALENGQGYEQYF
CDR3nt: TGTGCCTTAGAAAACGGACAGGGCTACGAGCAGTACTTC

d_gene: -
v_gene: TRBV5-6
j_gene: TRBJ1-4
abundance: few
CDR3aa: CASSFFGGSTNEKLFF
CDR3nt: TGTGCCAGCAGCTTTTTCGGAGGGTCTACTAATGAAAAACTGTTTTTT

d_gene: -
v_gene: TRBV7-9
j_gene: TRBJ1-2
abundance: -
CDR3aa: CASSFNRYYGYTF
CDR3nt: TGTGCCAGCAGCTTCAACAGATACTATGGCTACACCTTC

d_gene: -
v_gene: TRBV6-5
j_gene: TRBJ1-1
abundance: -
CDR3aa: CASSYSRVPHTEAFF
CDR3nt: TGTGCCAGCAGTTACTCGAGGGTTCCGCACACTGAAGCTTTCTTT

d_gene: -
v_gene: TRBV10-2
j_gene: TRBJ1-2
abundance: -
CDR3aa: CASSGVDSANYGYTF
CDR3nt: TGCGCCAGCAGTGGCGTGGACAGCGCTAACTATGGCTACACCTTC

d_gene: -
v_gene: TRBV5-1
j_gene: TRBJ2-3
abundance: -
CDR3aa: CASTSGGTDTQYF
CDR3nt: TGCGCCAGCACCTCGGGGGGCACAGATACGCAGTATTTT

d_gene: -
v_gene: TRBV28
j_gene: TRBJ2-2
abundance: -
CDR3aa: CASKRDTRFTGELFF
CDR3nt: TGTGCCAGCAAAAGGGACACGAGGTTCACCGGGGAGCTGTTTTTT

d_gene: -
v_gene: TRBV6-5
j_gene: TRBJ2-2
abundance: -
CDR3aa: CASRGRLAGTGELFF
CDR3nt: TGTGCCAGCAGAGGGCGGCTAGCTGGCACCGGGGAGCTGTTTTTT

d_gene: -
v_gene: TRBV5-4
j_gene: TRBJ2-3
abundance: -
CDR3aa: CASSARGYENTQYF
CDR3nt: TGTGCCAGCAGCGCACGGGGTTATGAAAATACGCAGTATTTT

d_gene: -
v_gene: TRBV6-5
j_gene: TRBJ1-3
abundance: -
CDR3aa: CASRTSGNTIYF
CDR3nt: TGTGCCAGCAGAACTTCTGGAAACACCATATATTTT

d_gene: -
v_gene: TRBV19
j_gene: TRBJ2-1
abundance: -
CDR3aa: CASSYASSYNEQFF
CDR3nt: TGTGCCAGTAGTTACGCCAGCTCCTACAATGAGCAGTTCTTC

d_gene: -
v_gene: TRBV4-3
j_gene: TRBJ1-3
abundance: -
CDR3aa: CASSPSRGGGNTIYF
CDR3nt: TGCGCCAGCAGCCCTTCCCGGGGAGGCGGAAACACCATATATTTT

d_gene: TRBD1
v_gene: TRBV27
j_gene: TRBJ1-1
abundance: -
CDR3aa: CASSSRQGGRAEAFF
CDR3nt: TGTGCCAGCAGTTCCCGACAGGGCGGCCGAGCTGAAGCTTTCTTT